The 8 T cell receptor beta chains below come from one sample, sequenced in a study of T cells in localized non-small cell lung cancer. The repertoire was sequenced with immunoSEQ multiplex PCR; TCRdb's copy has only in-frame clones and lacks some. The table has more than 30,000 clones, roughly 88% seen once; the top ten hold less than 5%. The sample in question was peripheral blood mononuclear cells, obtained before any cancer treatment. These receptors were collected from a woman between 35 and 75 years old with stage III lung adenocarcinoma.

For the CDR3, the DNA is TGTGCCAGCTCACCACAGCCGGGACGGCTAGCCTACGAGCAGTACTTC. This encodes CASSPQPGRLAYEQYF. The V call is TRBV18, the J call TRBJ2-7, with D perhaps TRBD1 or TRBD2 (5 bases each). The germline V gene has CDR1 KGHSH and CDR2 LQKENI. The CDR3 covers 16 residues. V lost 1 base and J 2 bases, leaving 15 bases between the germline ends.

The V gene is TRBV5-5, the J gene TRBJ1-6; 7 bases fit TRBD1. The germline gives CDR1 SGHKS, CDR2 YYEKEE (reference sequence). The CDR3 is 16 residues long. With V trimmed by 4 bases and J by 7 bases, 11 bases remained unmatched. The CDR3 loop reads CASSRDSRSENSPLHF. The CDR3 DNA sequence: TGTGCCAGCAGCCGGGACAGCCGCTCGGAAAATTCACCCCTCCACTTT. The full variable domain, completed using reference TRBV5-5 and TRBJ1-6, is DAGVTQSPTHLIKTRGQQVTLRCSPISGHKSVSWYQQVLGQGPQFIFQYYEKEERGRGNFPDRFSARQFPNYSSELNVNALLLGDSALYLCASSRDSRSENSPLHFGNGTRLTVT.

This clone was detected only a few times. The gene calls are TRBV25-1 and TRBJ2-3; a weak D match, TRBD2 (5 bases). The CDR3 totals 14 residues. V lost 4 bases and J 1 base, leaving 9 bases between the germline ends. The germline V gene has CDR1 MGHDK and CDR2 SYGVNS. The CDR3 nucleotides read TGTGCCAGCAGTGGGGGAGTCGGCACAGATACGCAGTATTTT. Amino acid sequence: CASSGGVGTDTQYF.

In DNA, the CDR3 is TGTGCCTGGAGTGTACTGATGGGGGGGCAGCATGGCTACACCTTC. This gives the protein CAWSVLMGGQHGYTF. The V gene is TRBV30, the J gene TRBJ1-2; D might be TRBD1 (6 bases). V was shortened by 0 bases and J by 6 bases, with 17 bases between the two germline ends. This CDR3 has 15 amino acids. Per germline, CDR1 GTSNPN and CDR2 SVGIG (reference sequence).

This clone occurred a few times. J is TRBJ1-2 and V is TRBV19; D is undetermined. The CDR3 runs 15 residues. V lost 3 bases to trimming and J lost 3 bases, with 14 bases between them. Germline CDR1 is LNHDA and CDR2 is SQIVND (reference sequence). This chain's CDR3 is CASSIFTGIDYGYTF. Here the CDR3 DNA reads TGTGCCAGTAGTATTTTCACCGGGATTGACTATGGCTACACCTTC.

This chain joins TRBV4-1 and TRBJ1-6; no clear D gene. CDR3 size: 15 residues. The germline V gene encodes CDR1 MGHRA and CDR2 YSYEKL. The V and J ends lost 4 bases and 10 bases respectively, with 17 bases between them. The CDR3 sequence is CASSPWGDAGSPLHF. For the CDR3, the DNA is TGCGCCAGCAGCCCCTGGGGAGACGCGGGGTCACCCCTCCACTTT.

This chain's CDR3 is CASTRLAGGVDEQFF. Written as DNA, the CDR3 is TGTGCCAGCACCAGACTAGCGGGAGGGGTGGATGAGCAGTTCTTC. The chain couples TRBV6-4 to TRBJ2-1, with 14 bases identical to TRBD2. V lost 7 bases, J lost 8 bases, and 7 bases stayed unmatched. The CDR3 is made up of 15 amino acids. Germline CDR1 and CDR2: MRHNA and SNTAGT.

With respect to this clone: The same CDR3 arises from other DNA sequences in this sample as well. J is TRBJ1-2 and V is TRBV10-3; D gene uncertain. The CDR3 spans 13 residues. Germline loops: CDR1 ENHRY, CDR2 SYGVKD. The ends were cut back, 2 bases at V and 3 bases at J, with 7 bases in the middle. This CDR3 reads CAISEGADYGYTF. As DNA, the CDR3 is TGTGCCATCAGTGAGGGAGCGGACTATGGCTACACCTTC.